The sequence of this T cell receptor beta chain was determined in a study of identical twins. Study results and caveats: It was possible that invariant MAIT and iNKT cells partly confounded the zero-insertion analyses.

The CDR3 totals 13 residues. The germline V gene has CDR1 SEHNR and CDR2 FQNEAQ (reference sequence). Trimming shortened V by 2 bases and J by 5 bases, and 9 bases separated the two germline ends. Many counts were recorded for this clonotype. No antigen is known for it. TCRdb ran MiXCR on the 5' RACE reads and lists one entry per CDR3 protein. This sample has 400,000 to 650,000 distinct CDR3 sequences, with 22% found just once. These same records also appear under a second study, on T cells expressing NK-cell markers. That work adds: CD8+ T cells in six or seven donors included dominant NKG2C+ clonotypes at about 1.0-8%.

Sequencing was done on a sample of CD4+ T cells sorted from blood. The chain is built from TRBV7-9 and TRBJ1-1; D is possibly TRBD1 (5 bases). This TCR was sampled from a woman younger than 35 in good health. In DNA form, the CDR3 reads TGTGCCAGCAGCTTAATTCAGGGAACTGAAGCTTTCTTT. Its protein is CASSLIQGTEAFF.